This is a list of T cell receptor beta chains from one sample in a study of control samples from healthy donors and cancer patients. TCRdb keeps only in-frame clones here, not all; method: immunoSEQ multiplex PCR. Of 61,000 or so clones detected, nearly 90% appear once; the ten largest clones hold almost 6%. Sequenced sample: PBMCs. Source of these receptors: a man between 60 and 70 years old with colorectal cancer. The CDR3 runs from the conserved cysteine through the conserved F or W. Size is omitted from some rows. Given values are once, few, many or a class for expanded clones.

clone size	CDR3 length	V gene	J gene	CDR3 protein
NA	15	TRBV3-1/TRBV3-2	TRBJ2-5	CASSQGGLAGETQYF
NA	16	TRBV7-2	TRBJ2-1	CASSLALAGLRNEQFF
NA	16	TRBV5-6	TRBJ1-1	CASSWGIAGLGAEAFF
NA	15	TRBV18	TRBJ2-3	CASSLGLAVTDTQYF
once	14	TRBV3-1/TRBV3-2	TRBJ1-6	CASSVDRGQSPLHF
NA	14	TRBV2	TRBJ2-7	CASSYRQESYEQYF
NA	12	TRBV5-1	TRBJ2-7	CASKQGTDEQYF
NA	16	TRBV19	TRBJ1-5	CASSPARGRGNQPQHF
once	17	TRBV2	TRBJ1-2	CASRPRQGVIRNYGYTF
NA	14	TRBV11-1	TRBJ2-1	CASRSGQARDEQFF
NA	16	TRBV11-2	TRBJ1-2	CAIEGGPGQEFGGYTF
once	15	TRBV2	TRBJ1-4	CASSDFRDRDEKLFF
NA	13	TRBV12-3/TRBV12-4	TRBJ1-2	CASSLGQGGGYTF
NA	17	TRBV18	TRBJ2-5	CASSPPTRGRDGETQYF
NA	15	TRBV6-5	TRBJ2-1	CASSSGISSYNEQFF
NA	13	TRBV5-6	TRBJ2-3	CASNTRSVDTQYF
NA	15	TRBV29-1	TRBJ2-1	CSVVKLAGIYNEQFF
NA	16	TRBV4-3	TRBJ1-2	CASSHTGTGGNYGYTF
few	16	TRBV4-1	TRBJ1-5	CASSQVLTKGNQPQHF
NA	15	TRBV2	TRBJ1-4	CASSERLATNEKLFF
NA	14	TRBV28	TRBJ2-5	CASRSPGTKLKGYF
NA	19	TRBV12-2	TRBJ2-6	CASRLAGQGWGSGANVLTF
NA	14	TRBV18	TRBJ1-5	CASSYSGGNQPQHF
NA	14	TRBV9	TRBJ2-3	CASSPQGLGDTQYF
once	15	TRBV6-1	TRBJ1-5	CASSEWGQGLKPQHF
once	13	TRBV7-8	TRBJ2-7	CASSPPVAGEQYF
once	15	TRBV23-1	TRBJ2-7	CASSPTDRNSYEQYF
NA	17	TRBV27	TRBJ2-7	CASSLSSGGPPYYEQYF
once	14	TRBV20-1	TRBJ1-1	CSASFQTMNTEAFF
NA	18	TRBV28	TRBJ2-2	CASSLGVLVVANTGELFF
NA	16	TRBV6-1	TRBJ2-1	CASSDRGAGGRNEQFF
once	13	TRBV28	TRBJ1-6	CASSRGVGSPLHF
NA	12	TRBV12-3/TRBV12-4	TRBJ2-7	CASSSGGYEQYF
NA	16	TRBV6-5	TRBJ2-1	CASSYRRVLSSNEQFF
few	15	TRBV28	TRBJ2-3	CAGSSERGATDTQYF
NA	14	TRBV10-3	TRBJ2-7	CAISEWGGLYEQYF
NA	12	TRBV12-3/TRBV12-4	TRBJ2-7	CAGTGSSYEQYF
NA	11	TRBV6-5	TRBJ2-1	CASSNRNEQFF
NA	14	TRBV3-1/TRBV3-2	TRBJ1-1	CASSQLGGWTEAFF
NA	17	TRBV4-2	TRBJ2-3	CASSQVASGTRTDTQYF
once	14	TRBV5-4	TRBJ2-5	CASSFASGQETQYF
NA	13	TRBV19	TRBJ1-5	CASSIERARPQHF
NA	16	TRBV30	TRBJ1-2	CAWSVATGATLGGYTF
NA	16	TRBV5-6	TRBJ1-6	CASSLLGDSYNSPLHF
once	15	TRBV7-9	TRBJ1-6	CASSLGGDYNSPLHF
NA	16	TRBV9	TRBJ1-3	CASSVRGVSSGNTIYF
NA	13	TRBV19	TRBJ2-3	CASSLGLTDTQYF
few	15	TRBV6-5	TRBJ2-7	CASTPAGQRSYEQYF
NA	14	TRBV7-3	TRBJ2-7	CASSFSGGPYEQYF